The TCR beta chain described here comes from a study of cytomegalovirus exposure and HLA in healthy donors. Study-wide background: Researchers found that approximately 85% of 398 genotyped donors fell within the Caucasian-associated ancestry cluster.

Though nominally healthy at sampling, donors likely had unrecorded immune exposures. This clone turned up a few times. CDR3 size: 13 residues. The V and J ends lost 4 bases and 0 bases respectively, with 7 bases between them. Germline CDR1 MNHEY, CDR2 SMNVEV (reference sequence). It was with 60 Vbeta and 13 Jbeta primers that the PCR ran. The protocol was immunoSEQ multiplex PCR, while the TCRdb copy is restricted to in-frame clones and leaves out a portion. The sample lists just over 150,000 clones; 84% were seen once. The V gene is TRBV27, the J gene TRBJ2-7; D may be TRBD1 (5 bases). This TCR came from a man aged 50 or older in good health and CMV-seropositive. The specimen sequenced was PBMCs. The CDR3: CASSYRSSYEQYF. The CDR3 DNA follows: TGTGCCAGCAGTTACAGGAGCTCCTACGAGCAGTACTTC.